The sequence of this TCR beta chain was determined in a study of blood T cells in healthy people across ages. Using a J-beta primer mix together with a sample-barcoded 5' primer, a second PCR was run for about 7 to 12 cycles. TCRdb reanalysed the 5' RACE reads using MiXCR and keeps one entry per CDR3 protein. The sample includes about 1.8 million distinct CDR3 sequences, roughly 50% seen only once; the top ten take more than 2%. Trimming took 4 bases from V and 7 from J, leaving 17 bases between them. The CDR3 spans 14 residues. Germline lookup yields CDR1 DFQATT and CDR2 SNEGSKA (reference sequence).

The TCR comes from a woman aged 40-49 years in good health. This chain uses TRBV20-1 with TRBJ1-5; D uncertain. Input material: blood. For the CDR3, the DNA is TGCAGTGCTATCTCCTTGGGGTCGAGGCAGCCCCAGCATTTT. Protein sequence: CSAISLGSRQPQHF.